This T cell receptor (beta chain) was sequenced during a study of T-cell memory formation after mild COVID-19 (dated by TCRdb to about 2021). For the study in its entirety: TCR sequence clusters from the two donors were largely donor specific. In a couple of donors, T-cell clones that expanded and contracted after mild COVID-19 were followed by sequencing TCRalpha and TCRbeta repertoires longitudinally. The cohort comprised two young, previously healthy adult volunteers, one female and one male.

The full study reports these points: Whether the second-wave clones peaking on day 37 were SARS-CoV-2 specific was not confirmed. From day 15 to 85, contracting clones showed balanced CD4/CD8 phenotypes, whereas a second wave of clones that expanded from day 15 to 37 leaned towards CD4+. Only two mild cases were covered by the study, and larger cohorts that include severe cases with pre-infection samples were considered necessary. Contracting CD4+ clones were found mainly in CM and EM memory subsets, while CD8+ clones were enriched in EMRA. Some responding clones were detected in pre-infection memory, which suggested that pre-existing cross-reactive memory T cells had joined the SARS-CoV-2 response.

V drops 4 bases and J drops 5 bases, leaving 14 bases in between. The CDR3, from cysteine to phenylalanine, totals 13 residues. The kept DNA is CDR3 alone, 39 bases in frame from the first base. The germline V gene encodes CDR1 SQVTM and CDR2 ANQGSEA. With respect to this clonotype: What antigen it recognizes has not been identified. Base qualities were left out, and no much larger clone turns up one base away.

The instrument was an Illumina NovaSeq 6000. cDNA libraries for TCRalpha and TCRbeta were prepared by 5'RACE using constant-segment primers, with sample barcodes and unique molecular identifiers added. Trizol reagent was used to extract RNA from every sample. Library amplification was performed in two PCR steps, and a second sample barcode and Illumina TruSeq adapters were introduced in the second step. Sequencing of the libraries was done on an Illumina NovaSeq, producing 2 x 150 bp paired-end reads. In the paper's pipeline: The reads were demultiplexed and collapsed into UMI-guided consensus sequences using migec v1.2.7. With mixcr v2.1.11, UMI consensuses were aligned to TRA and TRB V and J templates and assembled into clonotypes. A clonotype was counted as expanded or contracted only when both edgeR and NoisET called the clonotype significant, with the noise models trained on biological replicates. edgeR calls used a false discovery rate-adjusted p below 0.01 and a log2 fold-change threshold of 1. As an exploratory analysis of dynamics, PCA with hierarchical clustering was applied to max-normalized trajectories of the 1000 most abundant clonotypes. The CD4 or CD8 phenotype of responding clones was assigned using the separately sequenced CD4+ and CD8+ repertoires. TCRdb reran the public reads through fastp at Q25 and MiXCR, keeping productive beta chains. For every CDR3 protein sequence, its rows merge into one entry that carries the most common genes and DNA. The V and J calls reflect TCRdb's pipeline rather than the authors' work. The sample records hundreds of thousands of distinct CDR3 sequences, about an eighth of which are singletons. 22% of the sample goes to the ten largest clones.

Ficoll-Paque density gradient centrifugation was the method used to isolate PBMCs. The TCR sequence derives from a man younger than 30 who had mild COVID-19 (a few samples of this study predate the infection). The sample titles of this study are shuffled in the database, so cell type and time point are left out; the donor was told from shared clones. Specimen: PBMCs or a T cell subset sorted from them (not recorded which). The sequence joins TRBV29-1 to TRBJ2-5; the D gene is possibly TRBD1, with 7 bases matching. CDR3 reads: CSVAEGARETQYF. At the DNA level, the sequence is TGCAGCGTTGCGGAGGGGGCCCGGGAGACCCAGTACTTC.